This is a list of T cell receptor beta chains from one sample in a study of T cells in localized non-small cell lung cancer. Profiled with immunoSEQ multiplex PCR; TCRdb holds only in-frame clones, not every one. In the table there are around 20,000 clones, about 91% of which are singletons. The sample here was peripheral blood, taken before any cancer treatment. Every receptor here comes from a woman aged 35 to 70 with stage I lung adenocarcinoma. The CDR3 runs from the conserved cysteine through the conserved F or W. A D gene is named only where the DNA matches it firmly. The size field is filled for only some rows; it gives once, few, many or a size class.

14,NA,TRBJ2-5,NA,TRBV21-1,TGTGCCAGCAGCAAAGCGCGGGAGTTAGAGACCCAGTACTTC,CASSKARELETQYF
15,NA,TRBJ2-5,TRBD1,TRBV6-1,TGTGCCAGCAGTGAGCGACAGGGGATCCAAGAGACCCAGTACTTC,CASSERQGIQETQYF
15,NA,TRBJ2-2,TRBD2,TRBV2,TGTGCCAGCAGTGGACTAGCGGGAGTACCCGGGGAGCTGTTTTTT,CASSGLAGVPGELFF
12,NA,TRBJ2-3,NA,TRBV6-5,TGTGCCAGCAGTTCTACCACAGATACGCAGTATTTT,CASSSTTDTQYF
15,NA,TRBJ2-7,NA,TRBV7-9,TGTGCCAGCAGCTTAGTCAGGGGCCCTACGAGGGAGCAGTACTTC,CASSLVRGPTREQYF
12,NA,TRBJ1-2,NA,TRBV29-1,TGCAGCGGGGCCCTCTACTTCGGGGGCTACACCTTC,CSGALYFGGYTF
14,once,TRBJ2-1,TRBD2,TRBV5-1,TGCGCCAGCAGCTTGGAGCGGGAGGCTAATGAGCAGTTCTTC,CASSLEREANEQFF
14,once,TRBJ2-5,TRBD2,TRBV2,TGTGCCAGCAGTGAGGGGCGGGGGATCGAGACCCAGTACTTC,CASSEGRGIETQYF
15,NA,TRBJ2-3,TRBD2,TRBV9,TGTGCCAGCAGCGTAGTGTCGGGACTAGACGATACGCAGTATTTT,CASSVVSGLDDTQYF
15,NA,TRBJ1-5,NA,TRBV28,TGTGCCGGATCCAGATCGGGTGAGGGCAATCAGCCCCAGCATTTT,CAGSRSGEGNQPQHF
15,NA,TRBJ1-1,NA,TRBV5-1,TGCGCCAGCAGCAGAGAGTTTAGCTGGAACACTGAAGCTTTCTTT,CASSREFSWNTEAFF
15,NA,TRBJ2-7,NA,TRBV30,TGTGCCTGGAAGCCCCCCCCGGGTTTTACCTACGAGCAGTACTTC,CAWKPPPGFTYEQYF
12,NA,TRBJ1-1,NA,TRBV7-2,TGTGCCAGCAGCTTAGCGCTGGGGGGAGCTTTCTTT,CASSLALGGAFF
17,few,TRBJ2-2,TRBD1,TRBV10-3,TGTGCCATCAGTGAGTTGACCCGGGACAGGGCCGGCGGGGAGCTGTTTTTT,CAISELTRDRAGGELFF
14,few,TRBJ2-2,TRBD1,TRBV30,TGTGCCTGGAAAGGGGGCACGAACACCGGGGAGCTGTTTTTT,CAWKGGTNTGELFF
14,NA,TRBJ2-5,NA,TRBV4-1,TGCGCCAGCAGCCCCCGGACAATTTGGGAGACCCAGTACTTC,CASSPRTIWETQYF
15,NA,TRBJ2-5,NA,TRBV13,TGTGCCAGCAGCGCGGGGGCCGGGGCGACTGAGACCCAGTACTTC,CASSAGAGATETQYF
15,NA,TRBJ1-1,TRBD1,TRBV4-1,TGCGCCAGCACCAGGACAGGGATTACGGACACTGAAGCTTTCTTT,CASTRTGITDTEAFF
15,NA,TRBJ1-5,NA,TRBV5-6,TGTGCCAGCAGCTTGAGACGGTATAGCAATCAGCCCCAGCATTTT,CASSLRRYSNQPQHF
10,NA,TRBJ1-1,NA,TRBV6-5,TGTGCCACCCTGAAGGCTGAAGCTTTCTTT,CATLKAEAFF
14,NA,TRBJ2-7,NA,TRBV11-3,TGTGCCAGCAGCTTAGGGGTAGGGGACTACGAGCAGTACTTC,CASSLGVGDYEQYF
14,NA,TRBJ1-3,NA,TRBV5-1,TGCGCCAGCAGCTCGGACGGACTTGGAAACACCATATATTTT,CASSSDGLGNTIYF
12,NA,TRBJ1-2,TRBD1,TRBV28,TGTGCCAGCAGCACGACAGGGTATGGCTACACCTTC,CASSTTGYGYTF
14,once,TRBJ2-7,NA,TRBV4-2,TGTGCCAGCAGCCAGGCCGGGACGGGGAGCGAGCAGTACTTC,CASSQAGTGSEQYF
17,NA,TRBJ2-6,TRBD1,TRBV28,TGTGCCAGCAGTCCCTCTCGGGACAGCTCTGGGGCCAACGTCCTGACTTTC,CASSPSRDSSGANVLTF
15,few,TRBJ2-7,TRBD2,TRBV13,TGTGCCAGCAGCTCGGGACTAGCTTCATTTAACGAGCAGTACTTC,CASSSGLASFNEQYF
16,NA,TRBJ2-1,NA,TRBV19,TGTGCCAGTAGTATAGGGGGGGCCTCCCCCTACAATGAGCAGTTCTTC,CASSIGGASPYNEQFF
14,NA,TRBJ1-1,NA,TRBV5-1,TGCGCCAGCAGCTTGGACAGGGCGGACACTGAAGCTTTCTTT,CASSLDRADTEAFF
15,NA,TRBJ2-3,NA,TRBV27,TGTGCCAGCAGTTCCTTACCGGGAAGCACAGATACGCAGTATTTT,CASSSLPGSTDTQYF
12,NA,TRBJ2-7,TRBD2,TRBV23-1,TGCGCCAGCAGTCAAGCGGGAGACGAGCAGTACTTC,CASSQAGDEQYF
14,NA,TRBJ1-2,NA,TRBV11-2,TGTGCCAGCAGCTTAAGCAGTCTGAACTATGGCTACACCTTC,CASSLSSLNYGYTF
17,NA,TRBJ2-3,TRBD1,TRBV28,TGTGCCAGCAGTGGGCCGGGACAGGGGGCGGGAACAGATACGCAGTATTTT,CASSGPGQGAGTDTQYF
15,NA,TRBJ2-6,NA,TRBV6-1,TGTGCCAGCAGTGATGTGGCCTCTGGGGCCAACGTCCTGACTTTC,CASSDVASGANVLTF
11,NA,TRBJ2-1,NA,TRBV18,TGTGCCAGCTCACAGGACAATGAGCAGTTCTTC,CASSQDNEQFF
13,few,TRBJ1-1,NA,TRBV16,TGTGCCAGCAGCCAATCAGAAGGGTTTTTGGCTTTCTTT,CASSQSEGFLAFF
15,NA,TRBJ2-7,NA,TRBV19,TGTGCCAGTAGTATAGGCCCCGGGGGTAGCTACGAGCAGTACTTC,CASSIGPGGSYEQYF
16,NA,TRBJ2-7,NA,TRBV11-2,TGTGCCAGCAGCTTAGATCAGACAGGTACATACTACGAGCAGTACTTC,CASSLDQTGTYYEQYF
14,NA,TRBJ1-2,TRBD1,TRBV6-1,TGTGCCAGCAGTAGACAGGGGGCCGACTATGGCTACACCTTC,CASSRQGADYGYTF
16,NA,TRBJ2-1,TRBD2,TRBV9,TGTGCCAGCACCGTACACAGCGGGGCAATGGACAATGAGCAGTTCTTC,CASTVHSGAMDNEQFF
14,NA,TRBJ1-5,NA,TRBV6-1,TGTGCCAGCAGTGAAGGTGGAGGCAATCAGCCCCAGCATTTT,CASSEGGGNQPQHF
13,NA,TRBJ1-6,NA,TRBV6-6,TGTGCCAGCAGACCTACAAATAATTCACCCCTCCACTTT,CASRPTNNSPLHF
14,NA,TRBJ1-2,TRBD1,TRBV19,TGTGCCAGTAATCCCGACAGGGATAACTATGGCTACACCTTC,CASNPDRDNYGYTF